The rows below give T cell receptor beta chains drawn from one sample of a study of blood T cell repertoires in COVID-19. Data came from immunoSEQ multiplex PCR; TCRdb stores just in-frame clones and leaves some out. This table holds roughly 230,000 clones, about 80% found once. Material: peripheral blood. Receptor source: a man aged 50 to 59 with active or convalescent COVID-19. The CDR3 runs from the conserved cysteine through the conserved F or W. The order of the fields is CDR3 length, V gene, D gene, J gene, CDR3 protein. The D gene is left open where the match is weak.

13	TRBV6-5	NA	TRBJ1-4	CASSYGAVEKLFF
13	TRBV3-1/TRBV3-2	NA	TRBJ1-2	CASSQAQGRGDTF
17	TRBV7-3	TRBD1	TRBJ2-6	CASSPRDRISGANVLTF
12	TRBV4-1	TRBD1	TRBJ2-7	CASSQQGFEQYF
11	TRBV20-1	NA	TRBJ2-7	CSARDFYEQYF
15	TRBV9	TRBD1	TRBJ1-1	CASSPRTGQNTEAFF
13	TRBV3-1/TRBV3-2	NA	TRBJ2-5	CASSREARETQYF
16	TRBV5-6	TRBD1	TRBJ2-1	CASSLDRGTTYNEQFF
14	TRBV11-2	NA	TRBJ2-5	CASSLSALAETQYF
15	TRBV19	TRBD1	TRBJ1-1	CASSPPGTGRTEAFF
14	TRBV3-1/TRBV3-2	NA	TRBJ1-3	CASSPMSGWNTIYF
16	TRBV20-1	TRBD1	TRBJ1-6	CSASFNRGGHNSPLHF
15	TRBV2	TRBD1	TRBJ2-7	CASSDGTVNPYEQYF
14	TRBV18	NA	TRBJ1-1	CASSKDRSTTEAFF